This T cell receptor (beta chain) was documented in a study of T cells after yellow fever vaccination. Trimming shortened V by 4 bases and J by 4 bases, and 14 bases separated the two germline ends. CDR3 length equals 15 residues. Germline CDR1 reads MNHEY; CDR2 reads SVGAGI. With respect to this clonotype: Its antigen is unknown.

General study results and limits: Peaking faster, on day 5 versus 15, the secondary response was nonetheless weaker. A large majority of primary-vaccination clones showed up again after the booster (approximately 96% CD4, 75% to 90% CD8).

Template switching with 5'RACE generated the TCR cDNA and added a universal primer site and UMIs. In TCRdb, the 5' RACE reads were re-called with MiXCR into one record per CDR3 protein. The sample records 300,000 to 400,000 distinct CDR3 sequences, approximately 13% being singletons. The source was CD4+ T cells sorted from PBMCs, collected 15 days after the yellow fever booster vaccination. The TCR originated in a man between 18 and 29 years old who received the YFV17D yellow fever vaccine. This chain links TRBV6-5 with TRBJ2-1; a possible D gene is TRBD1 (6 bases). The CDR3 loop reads CASSLRGFQYNEQFF. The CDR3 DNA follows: TGTGCCAGCAGTTTAAGGGGGTTCCAGTACAATGAGCAGTTCTTC.